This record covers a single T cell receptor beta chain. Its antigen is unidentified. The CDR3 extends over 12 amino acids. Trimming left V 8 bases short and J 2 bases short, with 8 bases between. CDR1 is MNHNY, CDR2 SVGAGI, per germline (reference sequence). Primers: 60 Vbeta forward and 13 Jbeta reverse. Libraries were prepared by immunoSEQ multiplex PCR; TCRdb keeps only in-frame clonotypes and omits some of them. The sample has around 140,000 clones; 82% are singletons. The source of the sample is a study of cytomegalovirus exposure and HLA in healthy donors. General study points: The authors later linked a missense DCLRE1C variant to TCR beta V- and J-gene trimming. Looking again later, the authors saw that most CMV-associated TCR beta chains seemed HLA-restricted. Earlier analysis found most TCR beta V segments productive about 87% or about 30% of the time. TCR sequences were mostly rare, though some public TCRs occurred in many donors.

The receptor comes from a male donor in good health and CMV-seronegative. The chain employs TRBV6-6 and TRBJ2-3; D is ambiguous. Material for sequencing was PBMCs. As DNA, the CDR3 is TGTGCCAGCGCAACTAACACAGATACGCAGTATTTT. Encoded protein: CASATNTDTQYF.